The present T cell receptor (beta chain) was sequenced within a study of CXCR3-negative and CXCR3-positive naive CD8 T cells. UMI-labeled 5' RACE yielded the TRB cDNA libraries. TCRdb reprocessed the 5' RACE reads and keeps a single row for each CDR3 protein, giving no DNA. Reported are over 70,000 distinct CDR3 sequences; the ten largest clones contain about 1.1%. Germline V CDR1 and CDR2: SGHTA, FQGTGA. The CDR3 spans 16 residues. This chain connects TRBV7-3 to TRBJ1-1; TCRdb names TRBD1, which stays unverified in the absence of DNA. The TCR was taken from a human donor in good health. Some clones in this sample may be carry-over from other donors' samples. The sample was naive CXCR3- CD8+ T cells from blood. The sample's subset: CD45RO-CCR7+CD27+CD95- naive CD8+ T cells lacking CXCR3 (TNR3-). The CDR3 spells CASSLAERAMHTEAFF.